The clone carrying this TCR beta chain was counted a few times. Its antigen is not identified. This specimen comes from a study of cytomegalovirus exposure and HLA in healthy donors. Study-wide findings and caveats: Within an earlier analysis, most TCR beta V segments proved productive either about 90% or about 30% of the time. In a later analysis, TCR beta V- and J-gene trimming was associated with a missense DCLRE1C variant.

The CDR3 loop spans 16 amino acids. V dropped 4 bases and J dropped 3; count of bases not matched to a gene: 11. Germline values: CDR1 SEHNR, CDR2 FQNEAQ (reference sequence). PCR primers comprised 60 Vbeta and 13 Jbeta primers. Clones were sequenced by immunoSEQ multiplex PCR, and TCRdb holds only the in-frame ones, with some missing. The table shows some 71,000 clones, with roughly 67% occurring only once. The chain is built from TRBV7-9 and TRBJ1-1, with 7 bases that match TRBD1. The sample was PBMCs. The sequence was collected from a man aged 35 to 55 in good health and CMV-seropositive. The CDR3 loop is CASSYQGERRYTEAFF. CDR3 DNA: TGTGCCAGCAGCTATCAGGGGGAGAGGAGGTACACTGAAGCTTTCTTT.